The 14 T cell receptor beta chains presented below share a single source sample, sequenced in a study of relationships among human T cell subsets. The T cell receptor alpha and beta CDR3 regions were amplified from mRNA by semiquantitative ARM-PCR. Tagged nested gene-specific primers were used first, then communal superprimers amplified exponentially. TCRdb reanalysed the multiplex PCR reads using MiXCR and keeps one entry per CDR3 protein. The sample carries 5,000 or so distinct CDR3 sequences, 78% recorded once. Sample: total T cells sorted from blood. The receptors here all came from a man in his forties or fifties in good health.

The CDR3 coding sequence is TGTGCCAGCAGCGCCCCCGGGACACCGCCCTACGAGCAGTACTTC. Residues: CASSAPGTPPYEQYF. This chain joins TRBV11-2 and TRBJ2-7; D is perhaps TRBD1 (6 bases). Trimming pared 5 bases from V and 2 bases from J, leaving 16 bases between. This CDR3 has 15 amino acids. Per germline, CDR1 SGHAT and CDR2 FQNNGV.

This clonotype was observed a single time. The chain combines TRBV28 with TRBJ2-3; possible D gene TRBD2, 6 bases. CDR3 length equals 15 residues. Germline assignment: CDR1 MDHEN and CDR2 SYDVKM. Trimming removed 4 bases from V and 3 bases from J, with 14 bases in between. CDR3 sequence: CASSSAGSLTDTQYF. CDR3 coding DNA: TGTGCCAGCAGTTCGGCCGGGAGTTTAACAGATACGCAGTATTTT. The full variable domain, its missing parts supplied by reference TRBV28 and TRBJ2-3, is DVKVTQSSRYLVKRTGEKVFLECVQDMDHENMFWYRQDPGLGLRLIYFSYDVKMKEKGDIPEGYSVSREKKERFSLILESASTNQTSMYLCASSSAGSLTDTQYFGPGTRLTVL.

The CDR3 DNA sequence: TGTGCCAGCAGTTCAGCGACAGGCCGAACGAACACTGAAGCTTTCTTT. As protein: CASSSATGRTNTEAFF. This sequence joins TRBV28 and TRBJ1-1; maybe TRBD1 (6 bases). Germline V gene data show CDR1 as MDHEN and CDR2 as SYDVKM. This CDR3 contains 16 residues. Trimming stripped 4 bases from V and 1 base from J, with 16 bases between.

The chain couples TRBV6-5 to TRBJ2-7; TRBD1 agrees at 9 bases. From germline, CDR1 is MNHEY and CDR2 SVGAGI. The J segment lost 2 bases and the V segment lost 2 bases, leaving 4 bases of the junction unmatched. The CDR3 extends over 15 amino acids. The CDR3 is CASSYQDRGPYEQYF. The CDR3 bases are TGTGCCAGCAGTTACCAGGACAGGGGCCCCTACGAGCAGTACTTC.

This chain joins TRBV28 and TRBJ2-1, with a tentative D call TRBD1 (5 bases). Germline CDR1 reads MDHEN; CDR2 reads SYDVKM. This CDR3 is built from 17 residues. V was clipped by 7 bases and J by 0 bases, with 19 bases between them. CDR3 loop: CASISSHQGSSYNEQFF. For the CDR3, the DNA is TGTGCCAGCATATCTTCCCATCAGGGTAGCTCCTACAATGAGCAGTTCTTC.

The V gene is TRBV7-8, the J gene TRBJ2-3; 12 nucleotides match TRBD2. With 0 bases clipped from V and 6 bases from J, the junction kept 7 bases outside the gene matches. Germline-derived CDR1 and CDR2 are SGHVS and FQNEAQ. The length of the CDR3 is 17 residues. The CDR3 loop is CASSLAPSGRAGDTQYF. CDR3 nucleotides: TGTGCCAGCAGCTTAGCGCCTAGCGGGAGGGCCGGGGATACGCAGTATTTT.

The CDR3 DNA follows: TGTGCCAGCAGTCGGACGATGCGCGAGGGAGAGACCCAGTACTTC. Residues: CASSRTMREGETQYF. J is TRBJ2-5 and V is TRBV5-6, with D maybe TRBD2 (5 bases). V shed 5 bases and J shed 4 bases, with 18 bases lying between them. The CDR3 covers 15 residues. Germline CDR1 is SGHDT and CDR2 is YYEEEE.

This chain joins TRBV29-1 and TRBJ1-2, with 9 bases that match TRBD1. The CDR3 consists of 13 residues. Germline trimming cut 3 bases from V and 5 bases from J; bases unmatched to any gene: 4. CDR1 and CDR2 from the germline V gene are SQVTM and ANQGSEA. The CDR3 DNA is TGCAGCGTTGAGGGACAGGGTCGATATGGCTACACCTTC. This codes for CSVEGQGRYGYTF.

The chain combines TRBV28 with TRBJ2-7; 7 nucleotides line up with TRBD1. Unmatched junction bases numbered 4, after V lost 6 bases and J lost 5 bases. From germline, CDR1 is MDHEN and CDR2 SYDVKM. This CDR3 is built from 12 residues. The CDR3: CASRPGTDEQYF. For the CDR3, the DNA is TGTGCCAGCAGACCCGGGACAGACGAGCAGTACTTC.

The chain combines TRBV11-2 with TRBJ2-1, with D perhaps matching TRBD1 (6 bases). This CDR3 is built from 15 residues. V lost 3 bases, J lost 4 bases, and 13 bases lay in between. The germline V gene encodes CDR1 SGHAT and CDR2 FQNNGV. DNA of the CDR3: TGTGCCAGCAGCTTCGGCAGGGGACCATACAATGAGCAGTTCTTC. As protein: CASSFGRGPYNEQFF.

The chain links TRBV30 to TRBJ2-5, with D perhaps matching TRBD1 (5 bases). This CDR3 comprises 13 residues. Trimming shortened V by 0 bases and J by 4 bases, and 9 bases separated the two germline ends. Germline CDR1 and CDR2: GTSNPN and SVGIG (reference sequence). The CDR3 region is CAWSVQVSETQYF. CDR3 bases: TGTGCCTGGAGTGTACAGGTTTCAGAGACCCAGTACTTC.

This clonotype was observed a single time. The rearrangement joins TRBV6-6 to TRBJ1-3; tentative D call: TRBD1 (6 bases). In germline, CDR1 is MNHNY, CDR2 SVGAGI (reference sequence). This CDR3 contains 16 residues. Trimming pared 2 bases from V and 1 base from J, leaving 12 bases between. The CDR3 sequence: CASSYIPGASGNTIYF. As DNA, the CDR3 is TGTGCCAGCAGTTACATTCCAGGGGCGTCTGGAAACACCATATATTTT.

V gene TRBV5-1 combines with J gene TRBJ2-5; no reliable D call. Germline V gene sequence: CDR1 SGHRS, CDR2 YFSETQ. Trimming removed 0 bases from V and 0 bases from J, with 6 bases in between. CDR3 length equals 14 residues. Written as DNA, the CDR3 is TGCGCCAGCAGCTTGGGATGGTACCAAGAGACCCAGTACTTC. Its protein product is CASSLGWYQETQYF.

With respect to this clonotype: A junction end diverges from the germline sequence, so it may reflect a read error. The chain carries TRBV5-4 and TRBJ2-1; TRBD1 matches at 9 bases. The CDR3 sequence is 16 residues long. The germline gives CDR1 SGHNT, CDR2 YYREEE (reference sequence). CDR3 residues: CASSPGQGLGYNEQFF. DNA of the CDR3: TGCGCCAGCAGCCCGGGACAGGGCTTGGGATACAATGAGCAGTTCTTC.